This T cell receptor beta chain was sequenced during a study of cytomegalovirus exposure and HLA in healthy donors. Study results and caveats: Analysis was carried out at a later point, and it linked a missense DCLRE1C variant to TCR beta V- and J-gene trimming. Relative to the approximately 700-donor mean, N-insertions were reportedly fewer in an Asian-associated ancestry cluster in a later analysis.

PCR primers comprised 60 Vbeta and 13 Jbeta primers. Some clones are missing from TCRdb's copy, which holds only in-frame ones; the method was immunoSEQ multiplex PCR. Of about 160,000 clones in the sample, 71% were seen once. In the case of this clone: The antigen is undetermined.

This TCR was sampled from a woman aged 25 to 39 in good health and CMV-seronegative. Material for sequencing was PBMCs.

CDR3 coding DNA: TGTGCCAGCAGCTACTCCCTCGGGGTAGAGCAGTTCTTC. It yields the protein CASSYSLGVEQFF. V and J are TRBV7-9 and TRBJ2-1; tentatively, D is TRBD2 (5 bases). CDR1 SEHNR and CDR2 FQNEAQ come from the germline V gene (reference sequence). The CDR3 has 13 residues. Trimming took 4 bases from V and 10 from J, leaving 14 bases between them.